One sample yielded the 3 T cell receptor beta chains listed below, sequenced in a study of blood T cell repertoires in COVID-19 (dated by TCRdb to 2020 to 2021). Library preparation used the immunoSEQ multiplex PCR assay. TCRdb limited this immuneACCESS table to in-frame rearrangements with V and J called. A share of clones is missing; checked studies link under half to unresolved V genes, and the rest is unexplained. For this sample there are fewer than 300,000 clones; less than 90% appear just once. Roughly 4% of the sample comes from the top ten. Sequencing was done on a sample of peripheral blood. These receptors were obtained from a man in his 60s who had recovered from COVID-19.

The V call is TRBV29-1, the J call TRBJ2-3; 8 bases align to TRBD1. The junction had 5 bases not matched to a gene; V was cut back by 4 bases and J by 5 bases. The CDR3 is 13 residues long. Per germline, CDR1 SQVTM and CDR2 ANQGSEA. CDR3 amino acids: CSVGTGQIDTQYF. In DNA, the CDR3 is TGCAGCGTTGGGACAGGGCAAATAGATACGCAGTATTTT.

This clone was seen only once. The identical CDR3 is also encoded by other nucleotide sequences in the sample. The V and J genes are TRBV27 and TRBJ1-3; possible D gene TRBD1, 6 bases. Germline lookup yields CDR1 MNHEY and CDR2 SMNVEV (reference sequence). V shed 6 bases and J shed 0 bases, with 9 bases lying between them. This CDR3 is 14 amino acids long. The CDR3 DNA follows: TGTGCCAGCAGGTTACAGGGCTCTGGAAACACCATATATTTT. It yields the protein CASRLQGSGNTIYF.

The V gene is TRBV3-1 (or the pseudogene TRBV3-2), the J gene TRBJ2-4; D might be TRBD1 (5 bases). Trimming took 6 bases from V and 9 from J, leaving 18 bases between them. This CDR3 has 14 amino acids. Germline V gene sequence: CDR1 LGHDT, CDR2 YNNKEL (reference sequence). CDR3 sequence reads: CASRPQAGSPIQYF. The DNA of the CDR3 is TGTGCCAGCAGACCTCAGGCAGGGTCCCCCATTCAGTACTTC.